This T cell receptor beta chain derives from a study of T-cell reconstitution after alpha-beta-depleted transplantation in children. Unique molecular identifiers were used to barcode this TCRbeta library. TCRdb fed the PCR reads into MiXCR, producing one record per CDR3 protein. The sample consists of 440,000 or so distinct CDR3 sequences, around two fifths of them appearing once. The CDR3 consists of 15 residues. CDR1 is MDHEN, CDR2 SYDVKM, per germline. V was cut by 5 bases and J by 7 bases, with 21 bases left in between. This specimen consisted of PBMCs, obtained before TCRalphabeta/CD19-depleted stem cell transplant. This clonotype was obtained from a girl aged 2-10 years with aplastic anemia, due to receive a stem cell transplant. J is TRBJ2-7 and V is TRBV28; TRBD1 is a possible D gene (5 bases). The DNA for the CDR3 is TGTGCCAGCAGTAAACTCAGGGTTCGAGTGGGGGAGCAGTACTTC. Amino acid sequence: CASSKLRVRVGEQYF.